This entry describes one T cell receptor beta chain. The data were obtained in a study of cytotoxic CD8 clonotypes in ibrutinib-treated CLL. Germline lookup yields CDR1 SGHRS and CDR2 YFSETQ. Trimming pared 4 bases from V and 0 bases from J, leaving 10 bases between. CDR3 size: 15 residues. Generated by immunoSEQ multiplex PCR, the TCRdb table keeps only in-frame clones and is missing some. The sample lists over 130,000 clones, 80% seen once, with roughly 7.2% in the top ten. The chain couples TRBV5-1 to TRBJ1-4, with a tentative D call TRBD1 (5 bases). This sequence originates from a human donor with chronic lymphocytic leukemia. Source: PBMCs, taken after 36 months of ibrutinib treatment. CDR3 sequence: CASSALTATNEKLFF. The DNA for the CDR3 is TGCGCCAGCAGCGCCTTGACAGCAACTAATGAAAAACTGTTTTTT.